Below are 9 T cell receptor beta chains sequenced from a single sample in a study of cytomegalovirus exposure and HLA in healthy donors. The PCR had 60 Vbeta and 13 Jbeta primers. Here immunoSEQ multiplex PCR was the method, and the copy in TCRdb shows in-frame clones only, minus some. This table has around 39,000 clones, 70% to 85% appearing once. Sequenced input: PBMCs. The receptors come from a man between 25 and 39 years old in good health and CMV-seronegative.

The chain couples TRBV5-4 to TRBJ2-5; 7 bases line up with TRBD2. The junction had 1 base not matched to a gene; V was cut back by 0 bases and J by 5 bases. Germline V CDR1 and CDR2: SGHNT, YYREEE (reference sequence). The CDR3 has 13 residues. DNA for the CDR3: TGTGCCAGCAGCTTGGTTAGCGGGGAGACCCAGTACTTC. Its protein product is CASSLVSGETQYF.

The chain combines TRBV11-2 with TRBJ2-2, with D possibly being TRBD1 (5 bases). The CDR3 is 15 residues long. Deletions cut 1 base from V and 6 bases from J, with 12 bases between. CDR1 and CDR2 (germline): SGHAT, FQNNGV. The CDR3: CASSLVPLGAGELFF. CDR3 DNA sequence: TGTGCCAGCAGCTTAGTCCCCCTAGGGGCCGGGGAGCTGTTTTTT.

The V gene is TRBV7-8, the J gene TRBJ2-5; a weak D match, TRBD1 (5 bases). The CDR3 extends over 12 amino acids. Trimming left V 0 bases short and J 14 bases short, with 13 bases between. Germline V CDR1 and CDR2: SGHVS, FQNEAQ. The CDR3 DNA reads as TGTGCCAGCAGCTTAGCAGACAGTATGGGTTACTTC. It is translated as CASSLADSMGYF.

The chain links TRBV9 to TRBJ2-3; 8 bases align to TRBD1. The CDR3 has 14 residues. Germline CDR1 reads SGDLS; CDR2 reads YYNGEE. The trim removed 3 bases at V and 3 bases at J, leaving 3 bases unmatched. The CDR3 is CASSARTGTDTQYF. Here the CDR3 DNA reads TGTGCCAGCAGCGCACGGACAGGGACAGATACGCAGTATTTT.

This clone was seen only once. The rearrangement links TRBV9 to TRBJ2-3; 9 positions match TRBD1. The V gene end was trimmed by 3 bases and the J gene end by 2 bases; junction bases not matched to a gene: 10. There are 17 residues in the CDR3. The germline gives CDR1 SGDLS, CDR2 YYNGEE. The chain's CDR3 is CASSGTPGTGNTDTQYF. CDR3 bases: TGTGCCAGCAGCGGGACACCAGGGACAGGGAACACAGATACGCAGTATTTT.

The rearrangement links TRBV27 to TRBJ2-1, with 7 bases that match TRBD1. CDR3 length equals 19 residues. In germline, CDR1 is MNHEY, CDR2 SMNVEV (reference sequence). V shed 2 bases, J shed 0 bases, and the junction held 13 bases outside the gene matches. CDR3 amino acids: CASSLPGQLLQSSYNEQFF. The CDR3 DNA is TGTGCCAGCAGTTTACCGGGACAGCTCCTACAAAGCTCCTACAATGAGCAGTTCTTC.

The chain combines TRBV7-2 with TRBJ2-2; D call uncertain. The CDR3 runs 14 residues. The germline V and J ends were trimmed by 5 bases and 5 bases, with 12 bases remaining between them. The germline V gene encodes CDR1 SGHTA and CDR2 FQGNSA. The CDR3 region has the DNA TGTGCCAGCAGCCCCCTTTTGAGTACCGGGGAGCTGTTTTTT. It is translated as CASSPLLSTGELFF.

J is TRBJ2-5 and V is TRBV18; 9 nucleotides match TRBD1. From germline, CDR1 is KGHSH and CDR2 LQKENI. The trim removed 3 bases at V and 4 bases at J, leaving 15 bases unmatched. The CDR3 covers 18 residues. CDR3 bases: TGTGCCAGCTCACCGATGTCGATACAGGGGGCATTTGGAGAGACCCAGTACTTC. Protein product: CASSPMSIQGAFGETQYF.

The chain is built from TRBV11-2 and TRBJ1-2; TRBD1 matches 7 bases. V lost 0 bases and J lost 4; bases outside the gene matches: 5. The germline CDR1 and CDR2 sequences are SGHAT and FQNNGV. The CDR3 sequence is 15 residues long. In DNA form, the CDR3 reads TGTGCCAGCAGCTTAGATAGGGACAGCTCCTATGGCTACACCTTC. Encoded protein: CASSLDRDSSYGYTF.